The entry that follows covers one T cell receptor beta chain sequence. The antigen remains undetermined. This entry belongs to a study of T cell repertoires in cytomegalovirus infection. Study context: Recently identified HLA-C-restricted CMV epitopes were used, and well-studied HLA-B-restricted CMV epitopes were used as well. It was the public TCR beta signatures that indicated both CMV infection and matching HLA type.

Trimming stripped 4 bases from V and 9 bases from J, with 13 bases between. CDR1 is LNHDA and CDR2 is SQIVND in the germline V gene (reference sequence). The CDR3 has 13 residues. Findings and limits, study-wide: Carriage of CMV together with the relevant HLA was identifiable through cumulative public TCR beta family frequency. HLA-C-restricted TCR beta clonotypes specific for CMV led the ex vivo response.

TCRdb re-analysed the reads in MiXCR, keeping a single row per CDR3 protein. The sample yields roughly 990,000 distinct CDR3 sequences, around a third seen once. This rearrangement joins TRBV19 to TRBJ2-1; D ambiguous. The specimen was cultured CD8+ T cells from PBMCs, collected from culture after CMV antigen stimulation. This TCR derives from a human donor in good health (CMV status not recorded). Some clones in this sample may be carry-over from other donors' samples. The CDR3 DNA follows: TGTGCCAGTAGTACCCCCGGATTTCGTGAGCAGTTCTTC. As protein: CASSTPGFREQFF.